This passage covers 19 T cell receptor beta chains from one sample sequenced in a study of T cell clones after liver transplantation. The assay was immunoSEQ multiplex PCR, and TCRdb's table has in-frame clones only and misses some. The table includes more than 100,000 clones, under 90% detected once. Here the sequenced sample was CD4+ T cells from blood, taken around 50 months after liver transplant. These receptors were taken from a human patient who received a liver transplant. Some T cells here may be from the graft donor.

The chain has TRBV19 and TRBJ2-3; TRBD2 might be the D (6 bases). V was clipped by 3 bases and J by 2 bases, with 12 bases between them. The CDR3 runs to 15 residues. Germline V gives CDR1 LNHDA, CDR2 SQIVND (reference sequence). CDR3 DNA sequence: TGTGCCAGTAGTATGTGGAGGACTAACACAGATACGCAGTATTTT. Translated, it gives CASSMWRTNTDTQYF.

The table lists this clone with many counts. The chain recombines TRBV7-9 with TRBJ1-4; no clear D gene. Looked up from germline, CDR1 is SEHNR and CDR2 is FQNEAQ (reference sequence). Deletions cut 1 base from V and 0 bases from J, with 9 bases between. There are 16 residues in the CDR3. The CDR3 loop is CASSLVQAATNEKLFF. CDR3 DNA: TGTGCCAGCAGCTTAGTTCAGGCTGCAACTAATGAAAAACTGTTTTTT. The variable domain in full, completed from reference TRBV7-9 and TRBJ1-4, reads DTGVSQNPRHKITKRGQNVTFRCDPISEHNRLYWYRQTLGQGPEFLTYFQNEAQLEKSRLLSDRFSAERPKGSFSTLEIQRTEQGDSAMYLCASSLVQAATNEKLFFGSGTQLSVL.

V gene TRBV10-2 combines with J gene TRBJ2-1; D tentatively fits TRBD1 or TRBD2 (5 bases each). The CDR3 is 15 amino acids. Trimming cost V 9 bases and J 1 base, with 16 bases left between them. From germline, CDR1 is WSHSY and CDR2 SAAADI. CDR3 in amino acids: CASMTPGASYNEQFF. CDR3 sequence (DNA): TGCGCCAGTATGACTCCCGGGGCATCCTACAATGAGCAGTTCTTC.

The V and J genes are TRBV11-3 and TRBJ1-3; D possibly corresponds to TRBD1 (6 bases). CDR3 length equals 16 residues. The V end lost 3 bases, the J end lost 1 base, and 13 bases lay between the germline ends. Per the germline V gene, CDR1 is SGHNT and CDR2 is YENEEA. This CDR3 is CASSFGQGPSGNTIYF. In DNA, the CDR3 is TGTGCCAGCAGCTTCGGGCAGGGGCCTTCTGGAAACACCATATATTTT.

This chain joins TRBV6-5 and TRBJ1-1, with D perhaps matching TRBD1 (6 bases). The germline V gene encodes CDR1 MNHEY and CDR2 SVGAGI. V dropped 5 bases and J dropped 5 bases, with 15 bases sitting between them. There are 14 residues in the CDR3. CDR3 sequence (DNA): TGTGCCAGCAGTAAAGGACAGAGATCGACTGAAGCTTTCTTT. The encoded protein is CASSKGQRSTEAFF.

This chain connects TRBV29-1 to TRBJ1-1; no reliable D call. The germline V gene has CDR1 SQVTM and CDR2 ANQGSEA. The V end was cut by 4 bases, the J end by 1 base, with 10 bases between. CDR3 length equals 13 residues. The chain's CDR3 is CSVVGTTNTEAFF. The CDR3 bases are TGCAGCGTTGTTGGCACCACGAACACTGAAGCTTTCTTT.

The CDR3 nucleotides read TGTGCCAGCAGTTCCCGTGGCCCTTTGTACAGGCCCTACGAGCAGTACTTC. Amino acid sequence: CASSSRGPLYRPYEQYF. The gene calls are TRBV6-8 and TRBJ2-7; TRBD1 is a possible D gene (5 bases). The germline CDR1 and CDR2 sequences are MNHGY and SAAAGT. V lost 4 bases, J lost 2 bases, and 21 bases lay in between. This CDR3 has 17 amino acids.

This clone came up many times. The rearrangement links TRBV7-2 to TRBJ2-2, with unresolved D. The CDR3 is 12 residues long. Trimming cost V 7 bases and J 6 bases, with 9 bases left between them. Per germline, CDR1 SGHTA and CDR2 FQGNSA. The CDR3 region has the DNA TGTGCCAGCACCTCCCCCCCCGGGGAGCTGTTTTTT. Translation gives CASTSPPGELFF.

The chain has TRBV7-7 and TRBJ2-7; D may be TRBD1 (6 bases). CDR1 is SSHAT, CDR2 FNYEAQ, per germline (reference sequence). This CDR3 is 13 amino acids long. With 1 base removed from V and 5 bases from J, the gap between germline ends came to 9 bases. CDR3 amino acids: CASSLGRGDEQYF. The CDR3 bases are TGTGCCAGCAGCTTAGGCAGGGGAGACGAGCAGTACTTC.

This clone was seen just once. The CDR3: CASSPQLGSRDGYTF. CDR3 sequence (DNA): TGTGCCAGCTCACCGCAATTGGGTTCCAGGGATGGCTACACCTTC. The chain links TRBV18 to TRBJ1-2; possibly TRBD1 for D (5 bases). This CDR3 is built from 15 residues. Germline V gene data show CDR1 as KGHSH and CDR2 as LQKENI. Trimming shortened V by 3 bases and J by 6 bases, and 17 bases separated the two germline ends.

The rearrangement uses TRBV6-5 and TRBJ2-2; 8 nucleotides agree with TRBD1. Losses at the gene ends were 6 bases for V and 6 bases for J; bases not matched to a gene: 9. Germline V gives CDR1 MNHEY, CDR2 SVGAGI. The CDR3 sequence is 15 residues long. The CDR3 DNA sequence: TGTGCCAGCAGATGGGGACAGGCCTCAGCCGGGGAGCTGTTTTTT. Translating it yields CASRWGQASAGELFF.

This chain uses TRBV11-2 with TRBJ2-7, with TRBD1 matching over 8 bases. Losses at the gene ends were 1 base for V and 1 base for J; bases not matched to a gene: 12. This CDR3 is built from 18 residues. Germline V lookup: CDR1 SGHAT, CDR2 FQNNGV. As DNA, the CDR3 is TGTGCCAGCAGCTTAGGGGCAGGGGGCGGAGGGAGGTCCTACGAGCAGTACTTC. Protein product: CASSLGAGGGGRSYEQYF.

CDR3: CASSLGNTYNEQFF. CDR3 DNA: TGCGCCAGCAGCTTGGGAAACACCTACAATGAGCAGTTCTTC. The gene calls are TRBV5-1 and TRBJ2-1; D unresolved. CDR3 length: 14 residues. Germline CDR1 reads SGHRS; CDR2 reads YFSETQ. V was trimmed by 0 bases and J by 2 bases, leaving 6 bases between them. Using reference TRBV5-1 and TRBJ2-1 for the parts outside the CDR3, the full variable domain is KAGVTQTPRYLIKTRGQQVTLSCSPISGHRSVSWYQQTPGQGLQFLFEYFSETQRNKGNFPGRFSGRQFSNSRSEMNVSTLELGDSALYLCASSLGNTYNEQFFGPGTRLTVL.

The chain recombines TRBV5-5 with TRBJ1-2, with TRBD1 identical over 8 bases. With 0 bases clipped from V and 5 bases from J, the junction kept 6 bases outside the gene matches. The CDR3 consists of 15 residues. Germline V lookup: CDR1 SGHKS, CDR2 YYEKEE (reference sequence). For the CDR3, the DNA is TGTGCCAGCAGCTTGGTTCTGACAGGGGAGTATGGCTACACCTTC. The encoded protein is CASSLVLTGEYGYTF.

The chain is built from TRBV7-3 and TRBJ2-1, with D perhaps matching TRBD1 (6 bases). This CDR3 has 16 amino acids. Trimming took 4 bases from V and 7 from J, leaving 20 bases between them. CDR1 is SGHTA, CDR2 FQGTGA, per germline. CDR3: CASSSPRGQRRNEQFF. The CDR3 nucleotides are TGTGCCAGCAGCTCCCCCCGCGGACAGAGACGGAATGAGCAGTTCTTC. Together with reference TRBV7-3 and TRBJ2-1, the CDR3 gives the full variable domain: GAGVSQTPSNKVTEKGKYVELRCDPISGHTALYWYRQSLGQGPEFLIYFQGTGAADDSGLPNDRFFAVRPEGSVSTLKIQRTERGDSAVYLCASSSPRGQRRNEQFFGPGTRLTVL.

This chain connects TRBV6-1 to TRBJ1-4, with no clear D. The CDR3 has 15 residues. The germline V gene encodes CDR1 MNHNS and CDR2 SASEGT. The V gene lost 4 bases and the J gene lost 0 bases, with 9 bases spanning the gap. The CDR3 sequence is CASSAFHPTNEKLFF. The CDR3 region has the DNA TGTGCCAGCAGTGCGTTTCACCCAACTAATGAAAAACTGTTTTTT.

This rearrangement joins TRBV5-1 to TRBJ2-2; no clear D gene. V gave up 0 bases and J gave up 5 bases, with 17 bases separating them. Germline loops: CDR1 SGHRS, CDR2 YFSETQ. The CDR3 runs to 17 residues. In DNA form, the CDR3 reads TGCGCCAGCAGCTTGGGATCCGATGTTCGAACAACCGGGGAGCTGTTTTTT. This translates into CASSLGSDVRTTGELFF.

CDR3 in amino acids: CASSPPSTGQTEAFF. The CDR3, as DNA: TGTGCCAGCTCACCACCGTCGACAGGGCAGACTGAAGCTTTCTTT. This sequence joins TRBV18 and TRBJ1-1, with 7 bases lining up with TRBD1. Germline V gene data show CDR1 as KGHSH and CDR2 as LQKENI. Losses at the gene ends were 0 bases for V and 5 bases for J; bases not matched to a gene: 6. The CDR3 is made up of 15 amino acids. The full variable domain, with the rest looked up from reference TRBV18 and TRBJ1-1, is NAGVMQNPRHLVRRRGQEARLRCSPMKGHSHVYWYRQLPEEGLKFMVYLQKENIIDESGMPKERFSAEFPKEGPSILRIQQVVRGDSAAYFCASSPPSTGQTEAFFGQGTRLTVV.

The rearrangement links TRBV29-1 to TRBJ1-1; D unclear. CDR3 length equals 10 residues. V lost 6 bases to trimming and J lost 7 bases, with 9 bases between them. Germline CDR1 is SQVTM and CDR2 is ANQGSEA. The CDR3 region has the DNA TGCAGCGTCTCGACGAGTGAAGCTTTCTTT. Protein: CSVSTSEAFF.